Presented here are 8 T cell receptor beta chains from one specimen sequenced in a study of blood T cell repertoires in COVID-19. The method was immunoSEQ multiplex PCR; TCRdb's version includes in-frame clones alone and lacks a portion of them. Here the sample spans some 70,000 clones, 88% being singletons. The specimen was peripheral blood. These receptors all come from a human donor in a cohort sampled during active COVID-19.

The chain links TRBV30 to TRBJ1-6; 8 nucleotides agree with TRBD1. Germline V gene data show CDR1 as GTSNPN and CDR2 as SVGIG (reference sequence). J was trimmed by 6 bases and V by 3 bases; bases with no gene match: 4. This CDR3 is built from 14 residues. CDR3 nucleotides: TGTGCCTGGAGCGACAGGGGCGGTAATTCACCCCTCCACTTT. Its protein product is CAWSDRGGNSPLHF. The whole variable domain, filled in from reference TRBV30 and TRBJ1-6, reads SQTIHQWPATLVQPVGSPLSLECTVEGTSNPNLYWYRQAAGRGLQLLFYSVGIGQISSEVPQNLSASRPQDRQFILSSKKLLLSDSGFYLCAWSDRGGNSPLHFGNGTRLTVT.

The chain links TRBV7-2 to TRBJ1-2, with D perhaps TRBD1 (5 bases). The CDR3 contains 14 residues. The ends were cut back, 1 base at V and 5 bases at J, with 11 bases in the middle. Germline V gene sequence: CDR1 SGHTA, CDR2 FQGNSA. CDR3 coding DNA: TGTGCCAGCAGCTTAGAACCGGGGACTTATGGCTACACCTTC. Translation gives CASSLEPGTYGYTF.

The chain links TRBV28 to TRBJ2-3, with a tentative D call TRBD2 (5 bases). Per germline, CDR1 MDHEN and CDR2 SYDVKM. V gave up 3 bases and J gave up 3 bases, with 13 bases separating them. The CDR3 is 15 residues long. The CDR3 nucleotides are TGTGCCAGCAGTTTCGTTCGGGATGCAACAGATACGCAGTATTTT. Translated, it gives CASSFVRDATDTQYF.

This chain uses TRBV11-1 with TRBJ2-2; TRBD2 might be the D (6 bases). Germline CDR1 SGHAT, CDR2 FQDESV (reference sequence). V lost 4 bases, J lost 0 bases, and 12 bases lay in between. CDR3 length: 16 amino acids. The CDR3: CASSSFGGSNTGELFF. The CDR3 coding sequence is TGTGCCAGCAGCTCGTTCGGAGGGTCGAACACCGGGGAGCTGTTTTTT.

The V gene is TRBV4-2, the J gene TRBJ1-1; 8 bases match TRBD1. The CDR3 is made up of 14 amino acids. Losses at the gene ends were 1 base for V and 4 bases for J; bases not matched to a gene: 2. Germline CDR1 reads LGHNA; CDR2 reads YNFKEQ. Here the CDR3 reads CASSQVGQGTEAFF. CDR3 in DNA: TGTGCCAGCAGCCAAGTCGGACAGGGCACTGAAGCTTTCTTT.

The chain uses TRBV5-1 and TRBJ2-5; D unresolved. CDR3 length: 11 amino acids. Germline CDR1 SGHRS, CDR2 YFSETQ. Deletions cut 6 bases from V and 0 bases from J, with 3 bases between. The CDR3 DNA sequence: TGCGCCAGCACCAACCAAGAGACCCAGTACTTC. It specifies CASTNQETQYF. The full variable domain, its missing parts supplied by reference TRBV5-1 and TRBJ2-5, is KAGVTQTPRYLIKTRGQQVTLSCSPISGHRSVSWYQQTPGQGLQFLFEYFSETQRNKGNFPGRFSGRQFSNSRSEMNVSTLELGDSALYLCASTNQETQYFGPGTRLLVL.

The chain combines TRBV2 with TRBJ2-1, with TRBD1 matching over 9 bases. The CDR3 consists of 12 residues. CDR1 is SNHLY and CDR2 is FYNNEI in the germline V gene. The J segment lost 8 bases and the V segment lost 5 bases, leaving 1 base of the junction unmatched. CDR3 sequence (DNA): TGTGCCAGCAGTTGGGACAGGGATGAGCAGTTCTTC. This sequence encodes CASSWDRDEQFF.

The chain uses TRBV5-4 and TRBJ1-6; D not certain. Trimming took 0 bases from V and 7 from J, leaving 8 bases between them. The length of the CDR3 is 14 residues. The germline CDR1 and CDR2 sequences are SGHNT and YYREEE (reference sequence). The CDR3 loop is CASSLDRENSPLHF. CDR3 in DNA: TGTGCCAGCAGCTTGGACAGAGAGAATTCACCCCTCCACTTT.